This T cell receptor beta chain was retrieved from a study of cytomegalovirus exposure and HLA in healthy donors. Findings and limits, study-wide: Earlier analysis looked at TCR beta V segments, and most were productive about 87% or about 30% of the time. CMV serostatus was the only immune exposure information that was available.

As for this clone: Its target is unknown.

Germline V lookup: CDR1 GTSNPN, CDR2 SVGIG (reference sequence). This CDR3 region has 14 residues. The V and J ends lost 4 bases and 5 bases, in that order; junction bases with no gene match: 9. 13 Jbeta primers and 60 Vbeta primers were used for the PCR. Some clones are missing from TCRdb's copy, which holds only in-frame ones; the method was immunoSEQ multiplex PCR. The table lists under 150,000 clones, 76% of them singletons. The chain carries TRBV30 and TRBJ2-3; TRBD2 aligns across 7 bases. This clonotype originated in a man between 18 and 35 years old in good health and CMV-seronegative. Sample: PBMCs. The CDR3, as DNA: TGTGCCTGGACGTCATGGTCGGGAGGAGATACGCAGTATTTT. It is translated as CAWTSWSGGDTQYF.